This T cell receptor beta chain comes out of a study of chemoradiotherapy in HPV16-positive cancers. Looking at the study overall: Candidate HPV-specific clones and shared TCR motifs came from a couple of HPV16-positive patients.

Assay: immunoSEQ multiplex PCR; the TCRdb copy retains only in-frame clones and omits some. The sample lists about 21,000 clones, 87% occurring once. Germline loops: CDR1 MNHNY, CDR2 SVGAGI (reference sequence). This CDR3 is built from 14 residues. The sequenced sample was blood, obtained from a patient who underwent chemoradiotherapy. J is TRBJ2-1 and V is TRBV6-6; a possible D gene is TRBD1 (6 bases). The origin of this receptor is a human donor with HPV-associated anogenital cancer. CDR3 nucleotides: TGTGCGATTTCCCCTGCCCCGGACAGAAATGAGCAGTTCTTC. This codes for CAISPAPDRNEQFF.